The rows below give T cell receptor beta chains drawn from one sample of a study of radiation and T cells in renal cell carcinoma. Data came from immunoSEQ multiplex PCR; TCRdb stores just in-frame clones and leaves some out. The sample records under 20,000 clones, around 66% being singletons. Sequenced here: tumor tissue, sampled from a patient whose treatment included radiotherapy and nephrectomy. The receptor set was obtained from a woman in her 70s with renal cell carcinoma. Both conserved end residues are part of each CDR3. Fields, in order: V gene, J gene, clone size, D gene, CDR3 protein, CDR3 DNA. A D gene is named only where the DNA matches it firmly. Size values are once, few and many counts, or a class for expanded clones, and some rows have none.

v_gene: TRBV19; j_gene: TRBJ2-7; abundance: -; d_gene: TRBD1; CDR3aa: CASSLLGTGDGEQYF; CDR3nt: TGTGCCAGTAGCCTACTCGGGACAGGGGATGGCGAGCAGTACTTC
v_gene: TRBV2; j_gene: TRBJ2-3; abundance: -; d_gene: TRBD2; CDR3aa: CASRSGGFFDTQYF; CDR3nt: TGTGCCAGCAGGAGCGGGGGCTTCTTCGATACGCAGTATTTT
v_gene: TRBV7-9; j_gene: TRBJ2-5; abundance: few; d_gene: -; CDR3aa: CASSSDTRRETQYF; CDR3nt: TGTGCCAGCAGCTCTGACACCCGGAGAGAGACCCAGTACTTC
v_gene: TRBV5-1; j_gene: TRBJ2-3; abundance: once; d_gene: TRBD1; CDR3aa: CASSLAGTGSTDTQYF; CDR3nt: TGCGCCAGCAGCTTGGCCGGGACAGGGTCCACAGATACGCAGTATTTT
v_gene: TRBV25-1; j_gene: TRBJ1-2; abundance: once; d_gene: TRBD1; CDR3aa: CASSSRTGNYGYTF; CDR3nt: TGTGCCAGCAGTTCCCGGACAGGGAACTATGGCTACACCTTC
v_gene: TRBV5-4; j_gene: TRBJ2-5; abundance: few; d_gene: -; CDR3aa: CASSLDGDQETQYF; CDR3nt: TGTGCCAGCAGCTTGGACGGTGACCAAGAGACCCAGTACTTC
v_gene: TRBV25-1; j_gene: TRBJ1-6; abundance: few; d_gene: -; CDR3aa: CASKEGRSPLHF; CDR3nt: TGTGCCAGCAAAGAGGGGCGGTCACCCCTCCACTTT
v_gene: TRBV10-2; j_gene: TRBJ2-7; abundance: few; d_gene: TRBD2; CDR3aa: CASSILAGARYEQYF; CDR3nt: TGCGCCAGCAGTATCCTAGCGGGGGCCCGCTACGAGCAGTACTTC
v_gene: TRBV4-3; j_gene: TRBJ1-1; abundance: -; d_gene: -; CDR3aa: CASSQERGIGTEAFF; CDR3nt: TGCGCCAGCAGCCAAGAGAGGGGAATAGGCACTGAAGCTTTCTTT
v_gene: TRBV29-1; j_gene: TRBJ2-3; abundance: -; d_gene: -; CDR3aa: CSVGTRRTDTQYF; CDR3nt: TGCAGCGTGGGGACACGACGCACAGATACGCAGTATTTT
v_gene: TRBV6-6; j_gene: TRBJ1-1; abundance: -; d_gene: -; CDR3aa: CASSTGGETEAFF; CDR3nt: TGTGCCAGCAGTACGGGGGGAGAAACTGAAGCTTTCTTT
v_gene: TRBV30; j_gene: TRBJ1-1; abundance: once; d_gene: TRBD1; CDR3aa: CAWRGQLNTEAFF; CDR3nt: TGTGCCTGGAGGGGACAGTTGAACACTGAAGCTTTCTTT
v_gene: TRBV18; j_gene: TRBJ1-1; abundance: -; d_gene: -; CDR3aa: CASSPPIGGGTEAFF; CDR3nt: TGTGCCAGCTCACCACCGATCGGGGGTGGGACTGAAGCTTTCTTT
v_gene: TRBV5-6; j_gene: TRBJ1-4; abundance: -; d_gene: -; CDR3aa: CASSLMLFGASTNEKLFF; CDR3nt: TGTGCCAGCAGCTTGATGCTTTTTGGGGCCTCAACTAATGAAAAACTGTTTTTT
v_gene: TRBV5-1; j_gene: TRBJ2-3; abundance: once; d_gene: TRBD2; CDR3aa: CASSTSGPGVDTQYF; CDR3nt: TGCGCCAGCAGCACTAGCGGTCCAGGGGTAGATACGCAGTATTTT
v_gene: TRBV11-2; j_gene: TRBJ1-6; abundance: -; d_gene: -; CDR3aa: CASSLGGGLGNSPLHF; CDR3nt: TGTGCCAGCAGCTTAGGGGGAGGGTTGGGTAATTCACCCCTCCACTTT
v_gene: TRBV5-1; j_gene: TRBJ2-2; abundance: -; d_gene: TRBD1; CDR3aa: CASQGQGATGELFF; CDR3nt: TGCGCCAGCCAAGGACAGGGGGCAACCGGGGAGCTGTTTTTT
v_gene: TRBV14; j_gene: TRBJ2-2; abundance: many; d_gene: TRBD2; CDR3aa: CASSHLAGEGTGELFF; CDR3nt: TGTGCCAGCAGCCATTTAGCGGGAGAGGGGACCGGGGAGCTGTTTTTT
v_gene: TRBV2; j_gene: TRBJ1-6; abundance: many; d_gene: TRBD1; CDR3aa: CASRGRGTANSPLHF; CDR3nt: TGTGCCAGCAGAGGTCGCGGGACAGCAAATTCACCCCTCCACTTT
v_gene: TRBV29-1; j_gene: TRBJ2-7; abundance: -; d_gene: -; CDR3aa: CSVELTYEQYF; CDR3nt: TGCAGCGTTGAGTTGACGTACGAGCAGTACTTC
v_gene: TRBV18; j_gene: TRBJ1-1; abundance: -; d_gene: TRBD1; CDR3aa: CASSPPGAGGAGGTEAFF; CDR3nt: TGTGCCAGCTCACCACCGGGCGCAGGGGGCGCAGGGGGCACTGAAGCTTTCTTT
v_gene: TRBV6-5; j_gene: TRBJ1-2; abundance: -; d_gene: -; CDR3aa: CASSSGPIGYTF; CDR3nt: TGTGCCAGCAGTTCAGGGCCTATTGGCTACACCTTC
v_gene: TRBV7-8; j_gene: TRBJ2-2; abundance: -; d_gene: -; CDR3aa: CASSPILGPLAKGGGELFF; CDR3nt: TGTGCCAGCAGCCCGATACTCGGACCCCTCGCCAAGGGTGGCGGGGAGCTGTTTTTT
v_gene: TRBV7-2; j_gene: TRBJ1-1; abundance: -; d_gene: -; CDR3aa: CASSPRPDSTEAFF; CDR3nt: TGTGCCAGCAGCCCAAGGCCCGACAGCACTGAAGCTTTCTTT
v_gene: TRBV5-6; j_gene: TRBJ2-2; abundance: -; d_gene: -; CDR3aa: CASTTGSLTNTGELFF; CDR3nt: TGTGCCAGCACCACAGGGAGTCTTACGAACACCGGGGAGCTGTTTTTT
v_gene: TRBV6-6; j_gene: TRBJ2-7; abundance: -; d_gene: -; CDR3aa: CASSKVRDNYEQYF; CDR3nt: TGTGCCAGCAGCAAGGTCCGGGACAACTACGAGCAGTACTTC
v_gene: TRBV29-1; j_gene: TRBJ2-2; abundance: -; d_gene: -; CDR3aa: CSVEEGSGELFF; CDR3nt: TGCAGCGTTGAGGAAGGATCCGGGGAGCTGTTTTTT